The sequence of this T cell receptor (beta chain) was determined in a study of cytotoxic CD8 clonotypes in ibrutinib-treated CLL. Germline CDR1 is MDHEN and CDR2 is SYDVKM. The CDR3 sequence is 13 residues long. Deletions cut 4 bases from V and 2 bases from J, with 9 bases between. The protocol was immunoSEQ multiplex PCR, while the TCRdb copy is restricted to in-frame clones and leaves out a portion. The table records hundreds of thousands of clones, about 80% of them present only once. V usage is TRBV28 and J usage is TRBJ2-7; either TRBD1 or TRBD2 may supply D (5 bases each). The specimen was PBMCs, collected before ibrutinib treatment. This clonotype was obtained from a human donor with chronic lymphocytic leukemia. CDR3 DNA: TGTGCCAGCAGTTACGGGACCACCTACGAGCAGTACTTC. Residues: CASSYGTTYEQYF.